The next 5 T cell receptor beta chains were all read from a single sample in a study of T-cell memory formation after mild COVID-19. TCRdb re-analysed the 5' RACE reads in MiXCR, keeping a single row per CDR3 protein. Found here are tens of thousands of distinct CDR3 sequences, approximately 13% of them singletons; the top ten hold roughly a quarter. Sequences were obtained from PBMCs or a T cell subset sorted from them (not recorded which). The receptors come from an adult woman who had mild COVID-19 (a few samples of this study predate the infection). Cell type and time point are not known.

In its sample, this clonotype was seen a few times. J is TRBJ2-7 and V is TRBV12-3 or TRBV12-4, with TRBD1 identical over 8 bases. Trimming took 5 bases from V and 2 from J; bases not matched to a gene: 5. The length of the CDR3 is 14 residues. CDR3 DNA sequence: TGTGCCAGCAGTGGGACAGGCAGTACCTACGAGCAGTACTTC. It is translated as CASSGTGSTYEQYF.

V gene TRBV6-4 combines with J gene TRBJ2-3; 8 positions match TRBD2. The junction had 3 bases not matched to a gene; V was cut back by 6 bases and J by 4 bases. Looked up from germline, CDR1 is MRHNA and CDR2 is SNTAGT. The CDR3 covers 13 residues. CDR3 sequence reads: CASSGGDPDTQYF. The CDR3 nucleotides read TGTGCCAGCAGCGGGGGGGACCCAGATACGCAGTATTTT.

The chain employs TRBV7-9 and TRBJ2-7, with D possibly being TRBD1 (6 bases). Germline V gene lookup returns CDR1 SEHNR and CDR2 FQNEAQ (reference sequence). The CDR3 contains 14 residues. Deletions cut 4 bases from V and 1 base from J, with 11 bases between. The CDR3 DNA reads TGTGCCAGCAGCTCAGGGGACATTTCCTACGAGCAGTACTTC. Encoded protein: CASSSGDISYEQYF.

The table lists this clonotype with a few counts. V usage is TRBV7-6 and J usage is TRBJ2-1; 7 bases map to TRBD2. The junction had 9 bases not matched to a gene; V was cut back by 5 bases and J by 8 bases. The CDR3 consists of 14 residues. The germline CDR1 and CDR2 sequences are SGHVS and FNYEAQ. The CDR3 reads CASSPRGSSHEQFF. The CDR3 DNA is TGTGCCAGCAGCCCCCGCGGGAGCAGCCATGAGCAGTTCTTC.

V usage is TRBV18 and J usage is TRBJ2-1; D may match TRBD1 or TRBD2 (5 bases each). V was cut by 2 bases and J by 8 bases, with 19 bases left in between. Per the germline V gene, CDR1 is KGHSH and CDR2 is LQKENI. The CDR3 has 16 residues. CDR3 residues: CASSPRGPRLGYEQFF. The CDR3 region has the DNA TGTGCCAGCTCACCAAGGGGACCCCGCCTTGGCTATGAGCAGTTCTTC.